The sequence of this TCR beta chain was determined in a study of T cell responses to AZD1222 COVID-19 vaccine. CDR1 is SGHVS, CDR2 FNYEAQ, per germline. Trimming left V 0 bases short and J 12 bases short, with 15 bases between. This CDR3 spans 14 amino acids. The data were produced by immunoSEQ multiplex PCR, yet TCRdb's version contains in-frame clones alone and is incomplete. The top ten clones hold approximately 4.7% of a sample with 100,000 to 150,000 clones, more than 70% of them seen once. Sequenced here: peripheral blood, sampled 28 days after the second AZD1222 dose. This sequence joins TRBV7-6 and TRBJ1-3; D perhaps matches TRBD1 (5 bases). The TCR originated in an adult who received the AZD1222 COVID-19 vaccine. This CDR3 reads CASSLAGGALGIYF. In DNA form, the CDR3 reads TGTGCCAGCAGCTTAGCTGGCGGGGCTTTGGGCATATATTTT.